This T cell receptor (beta chain) stems from a study of Ad26.COV2.S vaccination and SARS-CoV-2 variants. Across the study: Intramuscular Ad26.COV2.S doses were given once or twice, 56 days apart.

Documented treatment: 15 to 20 received Ad26.COV2.S at low or high dose, single or two shots; roughly five received placebo; per-sample allocation not given. Sampling took place 63 days after the first vaccine or placebo injection. The protocol was immunoSEQ multiplex PCR, while the TCRdb copy is restricted to in-frame clones and leaves out a portion. Here the sample spans 430,000 or so clones, 89% being singletons. A word on this clone: What it binds is not known.

Findings of the study overall: Compared with placebo recipients, vaccine recipients had higher spike-specific TCR breadth.

The germline V gene has CDR1 SGHDT and CDR2 YYEEEE. V shed 3 bases and J 5 bases; nucleotides not matched to a gene: 3. The CDR3 runs 14 residues. This chain links TRBV5-6 with TRBJ2-3; 10 nucleotides match TRBD1. The sequencing used peripheral blood, collected in a trial of Ad26.COV2.S vaccine versus placebo. This sequence was found in a person aged 18-60 years who received the Ad26.COV2.S COVID-19 vaccine or a placebo. CDR3 amino acids: CASSWGTGEDTQYF. The CDR3 region has the DNA TGTGCCAGCAGCTGGGGGACAGGGGAAGATACGCAGTATTTT. The full variable domain, its missing parts supplied by reference TRBV5-6 and TRBJ2-3, is DAGVTQSPTHLIKTRGQQVTLRCSPKSGHDTVSWYQQALGQGPQFIFQYYEEEERQRGNFPDRFSGHQFPNYSSELNVNALLLGDSALYLCASSWGTGEDTQYFGPGTRLTVL.